The 31 T cell receptor beta chains reported below all come from one sample, sequenced in a study of T cells in localized non-small cell lung cancer. Generated by immunoSEQ multiplex PCR, the TCRdb table keeps only in-frame clones and is missing some. The sample records 23,000 or so clones, roughly 80% being singletons. Sequences were derived from PBMCs, sampled before any cancer treatment. These TCRs come from a man aged 40 to 70 with stage II lung adenocarcinoma.

V and J are TRBV6-6 and TRBJ1-2; a weak D match, TRBD1 (6 bases). CDR3 length: 14 residues. CDR1 and CDR2 from the germline V gene are MNHNY and SVGAGI (reference sequence). Trimming left V 2 bases short and J 2 bases short, with 9 bases between. The chain's CDR3 is CASSYGQINYGYTF. In nucleotides, the CDR3 is TGTGCCAGCAGTTACGGACAGATCAACTATGGCTACACCTTC.

The chain is built from TRBV7-2 and TRBJ1-2; D uncertain. Germline CDR1 SGHTA, CDR2 FQGNSA. There are 13 residues in the CDR3. V lost 5 bases and J lost 0, with 7 bases in between. The CDR3 sequence: CASSPDTNYGYTF. Here the CDR3 DNA reads TGTGCCAGCAGCCCAGACACTAACTATGGCTACACCTTC.

The chain is built from TRBV4-2 and TRBJ2-2; D gene uncertain. Germline lookup yields CDR1 LGHNA and CDR2 YNFKEQ. There are 15 residues in the CDR3. V lost 1 base and J lost 1, with 7 bases in between. CDR3 sequence reads: CASSQGRKNTGELFF. For the CDR3, the DNA is TGTGCCAGCAGCCAAGGCCGGAAGAACACCGGGGAGCTGTTTTTT.

This clone was seen a single time. J is TRBJ2-1 and V is TRBV7-3, with 7 bases aligning to TRBD2. CDR1 is SGHTA, CDR2 FQGTGA, per germline. The V segment lost 2 bases and the J segment 7 bases; nucleotides outside the gene matches: 8. The CDR3 totals 15 residues. CDR3 DNA sequence: TGTGCCAGCAGCTTAGGAAGCGGGGCGGGGAATGAGCAGTTCTTC. The encoded protein is CASSLGSGAGNEQFF.

Here the CDR3 reads CASSPAPANYGYTF. The CDR3 DNA reads TGTGCCAGCAGCCCAGCGCCTGCTAACTATGGCTACACCTTC. V gene TRBV7-3 combines with J gene TRBJ1-2, with D hard to call. Germline V gene sequence: CDR1 SGHTA, CDR2 FQGTGA. CDR3 length: 14 residues. The ends were cut back, 5 bases at V and 0 bases at J, with 10 bases in the middle.

The V gene is TRBV19, the J gene TRBJ1-4; D unclear. The CDR3 sequence is 14 residues long. Germline CDR1 reads LNHDA; CDR2 reads SQIVND (reference sequence). V dropped 1 base and J dropped 3 bases, with 6 bases sitting between them. This chain's CDR3 is CASSIGFPNEKLFF. CDR3 bases: TGTGCCAGTAGTATAGGGTTCCCTAATGAAAAACTGTTTTTT.

The chain joins TRBV7-9 to TRBJ1-5; D call uncertain. The CDR3 covers 15 residues. Looked up from germline, CDR1 is SEHNR and CDR2 is FQNEAQ (reference sequence). Trimming cost V 5 bases and J 3 bases, with 14 bases left between them. The CDR3 DNA follows: TGTGCCAGCAGCCCCCCCGGGTCAATCAATCAGCCCCAGCATTTT. This codes for CASSPPGSINQPQHF.

The chain uses TRBV27 and TRBJ1-1; D is perhaps TRBD1 (6 bases). This CDR3 comprises 15 residues. The V gene's germline CDR1 is MNHEY and CDR2 SMNVEV (reference sequence). V lost 5 bases, J lost 0 bases, and 13 bases lay in between. The CDR3 DNA sequence: TGTGCCAGCAGTAGTTCAACAGGGTTGAACACTGAAGCTTTCTTT. This gives the protein CASSSSTGLNTEAFF.

J is TRBJ1-4 and V is TRBV6-1; the match to TRBD1 covers 11 bases. The CDR3 is 15 residues long. Per germline, CDR1 MNHNS and CDR2 SASEGT. J gave up 4 bases and V 7 bases, and 5 bases lay outside the gene matches. The CDR3 DNA is TGTGCCAGCAAGGGGACAGGGGGGATTAATGAAAAACTGTTTTTT. Translated: CASKGTGGINEKLFF.

The chain recombines TRBV11-3 with TRBJ2-2; D tentatively fits TRBD1 or TRBD2 (6 bases each). V was shortened by 5 bases and J by 6 bases, with 13 bases between the two germline ends. The V gene's germline CDR1 is SGHNT and CDR2 YENEEA. The CDR3 runs 14 residues. The CDR3 DNA follows: TGTGCCAGCAGCCCGGGGGCGGCAGCCGGGGAGCTGTTTTTT. Protein: CASSPGAAAGELFF. Looking up the rest from reference TRBV11-3 and TRBJ2-2 gives the full variable domain: EAGVVQSPRYKIIEKKQPVAFWCNPISGHNTLYWYLQNLGQGPELLIRYENEEAVDDSQLPKDRFSAERLKGVDSTLKIQPAELGDSAVYLCASSPGAAAGELFFGEGSRLTVL.

The CDR3 reads CASSQGSAGGAGEQFF. CDR3 bases: TGTGCCAGCAGCCAAGGGTCCGCAGGGGGCGCAGGGGAGCAGTTCTTC. The V call is TRBV14, the J call TRBJ2-1; 8 positions agree with TRBD1. The germline CDR1 and CDR2 sequences are SGHDN and FVKESK. This CDR3 region has 16 residues. V was pared by 1 base and J by 10 bases, with 12 bases of the junction left unmatched. Combining the CDR3 with reference TRBV14 and TRBJ2-1 gives the whole variable domain EAGVTQFPSHSVIEKGQTVTLRCDPISGHDNLYWYRRVMGKEIKFLLHFVKESKQDESGMPNNRFLAERTGGTYSTLKVQPAELEDSGVYFCASSQGSAGGAGEQFFGPGTRLTVL.

The chain joins TRBV7-8 to TRBJ1-1; TRBD1 is a possible D gene (6 bases). Germline CDR1 SGHVS, CDR2 FQNEAQ. V gave up 7 bases and J gave up 0 bases, with 15 bases separating them. This CDR3 is built from 15 residues. The CDR3 loop is CASIPQGRMNTEAFF. CDR3 coding DNA: TGTGCCAGCATACCCCAGGGGCGAATGAACACTGAAGCTTTCTTT.

The V gene is TRBV5-1, the J gene TRBJ2-1; TRBD2 aligns across 10 bases. Germline V CDR1 and CDR2: SGHRS, YFSETQ. CDR3 length equals 14 residues. With 6 bases clipped from V and 4 bases from J, the junction kept 4 bases outside the gene matches. Written as DNA, the CDR3 is TGCGCCAGCACTCTTAGCGGGGGGTACAATGAGCAGTTCTTC. Translating it yields CASTLSGGYNEQFF.

J is TRBJ1-2 and V is TRBV6-1; maybe TRBD1 (6 bases). There are 13 residues in the CDR3. Germline-derived CDR1 and CDR2 are MNHNS and SASEGT. Trimming removed 6 bases at V and 2 bases at J, with 10 bases between. CDR3 bases: TGTGCCAGCAGGGACAGAGCAAACTATGGCTACACCTTC. Translated: CASRDRANYGYTF.

Remarks on this clone: The junction shows a germline mismatch at one end, possibly a read error. The chain employs TRBV7-2 and TRBJ1-5; 7 bases are a match to TRBD1. This CDR3 spans 14 amino acids. CDR1 and CDR2 from the germline V gene are SGHTA and FQGNSA. The CDR3 reads CAGSHGTEDQPQHF. The CDR3 DNA sequence: TGTGCCGGCAGCCACGGGACAGAGGATCAGCCCCAGCATTTT.

The chain has TRBV7-2 and TRBJ1-5; D is unclear. The CDR3 contains 15 residues. CDR1 is SGHTA and CDR2 is FQGNSA in the germline V gene. V lost 1 base and J 1 base, leaving 8 bases between the germline ends. The CDR3 DNA sequence: TGTGCCAGCAGCTTAGTGGTGGGGAGCAATCAGCCCCAGCATTTT. This encodes CASSLVVGSNQPQHF.

This clone appeared once. The gene calls are TRBV9 and TRBJ1-3; weak D call: TRBD1 (6 bases). Germline V gene data show CDR1 as SGDLS and CDR2 as YYNGEE. The CDR3 is 16 residues long. Trimming pared 3 bases from V and 0 bases from J, leaving 13 bases between. The CDR3 here is CASSGWGTISGNTIYF. The DNA of the CDR3 is TGTGCCAGCAGCGGTTGGGGGACAATCTCTGGAAACACCATATATTTT. Full variable domain (rest looked up from reference TRBV9 and TRBJ1-3): DSGVTQTPKHLITATGQRVTLRCSPRSGDLSVYWYQQSLDQGLQFLIQYYNGEERAKGNILERFSAQQFPDLHSELNLSSLELGDSALYFCASSGWGTISGNTIYFGEGSWLTVV.

This chain uses TRBV7-2 with TRBJ2-5; TRBD1 aligns across 7 bases. The trim removed 5 bases at V and 7 bases at J, leaving 7 bases unmatched. CDR1 and CDR2 from the germline V gene are SGHTA and FQGNSA. CDR3 length equals 13 residues. The CDR3 loop is CASSGTGVGTQYF. The CDR3 DNA is TGTGCCAGCAGCGGCACAGGGGTTGGGACCCAGTACTTC.

In its sample, this clone was seen once. This sequence joins TRBV5-6 and TRBJ1-3; D perhaps matches TRBD1 (6 bases). CDR1 is SGHDT and CDR2 is YYEEEE in the germline V gene. This CDR3 is built from 14 residues. Trimming shortened V by 1 base and J by 2 bases, and 7 bases separated the two germline ends. The CDR3 nucleotides read TGTGCCAGCAGCTTGACAGGGCCTGGAAACACCATATATTTT. Protein: CASSLTGPGNTIYF.

The chain recombines TRBV7-2 with TRBJ2-5, with 8 bases matching TRBD2. V lost 2 bases to trimming and J lost 4 bases; unmatched junction nucleotides: 6. The CDR3 runs to 15 residues. The germline V gene has CDR1 SGHTA and CDR2 FQGNSA. CDR3 DNA sequence: TGTGCCAGCAGCTTAAGCGGGAGTATTGGAGAGACCCAGTACTTC. This sequence encodes CASSLSGSIGETQYF.

The rearrangement uses TRBV6-5 and TRBJ2-7, with D possibly being TRBD1 (6 bases). This CDR3 has 10 residues. With 10 bases removed from V and 7 bases from J, the gap between germline ends came to 11 bases. Germline lookup yields CDR1 MNHEY and CDR2 SVGAGI. CDR3 loop: CATEGGEQYF. CDR3 coding DNA: TGTGCCACCGAAGGGGGAGAGCAGTACTTC.

This chain joins TRBV4-2 and TRBJ2-7; D unresolved. The germline V gene encodes CDR1 LGHNA and CDR2 YNFKEQ. V gave up 0 bases and J gave up 6 bases, with 12 bases separating them. This CDR3 is 14 amino acids long. CDR3 sequence (DNA): TGTGCCAGCAGCCAAGATGTTCCGCCGCCCGAGCAGTACTTC. Amino acid sequence: CASSQDVPPPEQYF.

The chain uses TRBV6-1 and TRBJ2-1, with 12 positions matching TRBD2. J lost 2 bases, V lost 6 bases, and 2 bases had no gene match. The germline gives CDR1 MNHNS, CDR2 SASEGT. This CDR3 is built from 15 residues. This CDR3 reads CASSGLAGPYNEQFF. CDR3 sequence (DNA): TGTGCCAGCAGCGGACTAGCGGGACCCTACAATGAGCAGTTCTTC.

The chain uses TRBV29-1 and TRBJ2-1, with 9 positions matching TRBD2. V shed 5 bases and J 10 bases; nucleotides not matched to a gene: 9. The CDR3 contains 13 residues. Looked up from germline, CDR1 is SQVTM and CDR2 is ANQGSEA. The CDR3 loop is CSVSIVAGDEQFF. For the CDR3, the DNA is TGCAGCGTTTCTATAGTAGCGGGAGACGAGCAGTTCTTC.

The rearrangement joins TRBV10-3 to TRBJ1-4, with D hard to call. The germline CDR1 and CDR2 sequences are ENHRY and SYGVKD. The CDR3 length is 14 residues. Trimming shortened V by 6 bases and J by 7 bases, and 15 bases separated the two germline ends. CDR3 DNA sequence: TGTGCCATCAGCGACCCTATGGAGGGTGAAAAACTGTTTTTT. It yields the protein CAISDPMEGEKLFF.

This chain links TRBV19 with TRBJ1-2, with D possibly being TRBD1 (5 bases). This CDR3 is built from 12 residues. Trimming cost V 7 bases and J 2 bases, with 8 bases left between them. Per germline, CDR1 LNHDA and CDR2 SQIVND (reference sequence). CDR3 amino acids: CASNEGNYGYTF. In nucleotides, the CDR3 is TGTGCCAGTAACGAGGGGAACTATGGCTACACCTTC.

V is TRBV19 and J is TRBJ1-2; D is uncertain. Germline-derived CDR1 and CDR2 are LNHDA and SQIVND (reference sequence). This CDR3 has 14 amino acids. The V end was cut by 3 bases, the J end by 8 bases, with 16 bases between. CDR3 nucleotide sequence: TGTGCCAGTAGTATTAAAGTCGGGGTGGACGGCTACACCTTC. This sequence encodes CASSIKVGVDGYTF.

The chain uses TRBV18 and TRBJ1-1, with D uncertain. In germline, CDR1 is KGHSH, CDR2 LQKENI. The CDR3 is 12 amino acids. Trimming cost V 4 bases and J 6 bases, with 9 bases left between them. DNA for the CDR3: TGTGCCAGCTCACAAGACATCCCTGAAGCTTTCTTT. This gives the protein CASSQDIPEAFF.

The gene calls are TRBV5-1 and TRBJ1-1; the D is unclear. CDR1 SGHRS and CDR2 YFSETQ come from the germline V gene. This CDR3 has 13 amino acids. V shed 1 base and J shed 2 bases, with 6 bases lying between them. The CDR3 DNA is TGCGCCAGCAGCTTGTTGGGCAACACTGAAGCTTTCTTT. Translation gives CASSLLGNTEAFF. The full variable domain, with the rest looked up from reference TRBV5-1 and TRBJ1-1, is KAGVTQTPRYLIKTRGQQVTLSCSPISGHRSVSWYQQTPGQGLQFLFEYFSETQRNKGNFPGRFSGRQFSNSRSEMNVSTLELGDSALYLCASSLLGNTEAFFGQGTRLTVV.

This chain uses TRBV30 with TRBJ2-3, with D maybe TRBD2 (6 bases). Germline V gene lookup returns CDR1 GTSNPN and CDR2 SVGIG (reference sequence). Trimming took 5 bases from V and 7 from J, leaving 10 bases between them. There are 11 residues in the CDR3. This CDR3 is CAWAGGNTQYF. CDR3 bases: TGTGCCTGGGCTGGGGGGAATACGCAGTATTTT.

The V call is TRBV5-8, the J call TRBJ1-2; TRBD1 matches at 9 bases. The V gene end was trimmed by 1 base and the J gene end by 6 bases; junction bases not matched to a gene: 4. CDR1 is SGHTS and CDR2 is YDEGEE in the germline V gene. The CDR3 contains 14 residues. The DNA for the CDR3 is TGTGCCAGCAGCTTGACAGGGGGCCGTAATGGCTACACCTTC. Its protein product is CASSLTGGRNGYTF.